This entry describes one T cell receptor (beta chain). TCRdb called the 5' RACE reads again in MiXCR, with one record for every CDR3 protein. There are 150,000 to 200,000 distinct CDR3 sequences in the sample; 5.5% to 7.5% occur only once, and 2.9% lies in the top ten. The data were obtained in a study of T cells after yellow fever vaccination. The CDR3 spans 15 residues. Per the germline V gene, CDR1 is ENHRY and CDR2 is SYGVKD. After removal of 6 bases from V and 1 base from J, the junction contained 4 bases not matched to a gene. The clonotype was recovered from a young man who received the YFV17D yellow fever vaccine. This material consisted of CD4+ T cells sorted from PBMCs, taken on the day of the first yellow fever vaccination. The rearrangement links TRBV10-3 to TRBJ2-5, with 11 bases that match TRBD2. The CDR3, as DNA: TGTGCCATCAGGCCTAGCGGGGGGACCCAAGAGACCCAGTACTTC. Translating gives CAIRPSGGTQETQYF.